This T cell receptor (beta chain) is drawn from a study of blood T cell repertoires in COVID-19. Study context: Acute and convalescent COVID-19 samples came from the United States, Italy and Spain. Sources were T cells, B-cell-depleted T cells, or PBMCs; the material itself was cDNA or gDNA.

V gave up 4 bases and J gave up 2 bases, with 16 bases separating them. The germline V gene has CDR1 SGHRS and CDR2 YFSETQ. The CDR3 is 15 residues long. Per the authors' pipeline: Amplification of reference gene primers provided the estimated nucleated cell counts. Here immunoSEQ multiplex PCR was the method, and the copy in TCRdb shows in-frame clones only, minus some. Clone size and the V and J calls come from that table; the DNA yielded D and trimming. In the table there are about 230,000 clones, 75% to 85% of which are singletons. The origin of this receptor is a man in his forties who had recovered from COVID-19. The sample comprised peripheral blood. This chain links TRBV5-1 with TRBJ2-7; D perhaps matches TRBD1 (5 bases). CDR3 residues: CASSKGENRPYEQYF. The DNA for the CDR3 is TGCGCCAGCAGCAAAGGGGAAAACAGACCCTACGAGCAGTACTTC.